Included here is one T cell receptor beta chain sequence, with context. Antigen unknown. All donors participated as healthy donors of bone marrow. 13 Jbeta primers and 60 Vbeta primers were used for the PCR. TCRdb keeps only in-frame clones here, not all; method: immunoSEQ multiplex PCR. The sample gives about 180,000 clones, 77% of which show up once; 1.4% to 1.5% is in the top ten. This sample stems from a study of cytomegalovirus exposure and HLA in healthy donors. Overall study findings and caveats: Most CMV-associated TCR beta chains were later found to appear HLA-restricted. One later analysis reportedly identified an Asian-associated ancestry cluster that showed fewer N-insertions than the roughly 640-donor mean. When analyzed later, the rates of TCR association showed variation by HLA locus, with DRB1 the most and HLA-C the fewest.

The sample comprised PBMCs. The sequence came from a man aged 18 to 29 in good health and CMV-seronegative.

DNA for the CDR3: TGTGCCAGCAGCTCGAACCGAAGAGCGGATACGCAGTATTTT. It encodes CASSSNRRADTQYF. The rearrangement joins TRBV7-9 to TRBJ2-3; D not certain. Per germline, CDR1 SEHNR and CDR2 FQNEAQ (reference sequence). This CDR3 has 14 amino acids. Trimming pared 4 bases from V and 6 bases from J, leaving 14 bases between. Supplemented by reference TRBV7-9 and TRBJ2-3, the full variable domain reads DTGVSQNPRHKITKRGQNVTFRCDPISEHNRLYWYRQTLGQGPEFLTYFQNEAQLEKSRLLSDRFSAERPKGSFSTLEIQRTEQGDSAMYLCASSSNRRADTQYFGPGTRLTVL.